Listed below are T cell receptor beta chains from one sample, sequenced in a study of blood T cell repertoires in COVID-19. Generated by immunoSEQ multiplex PCR, the TCRdb table keeps only in-frame clones and is missing some. The data show approximately 350,000 clones, approximately 82% seen once. Sequences were obtained from peripheral blood. The receptors originated from a man aged 25-45 years with active or convalescent COVID-19. Both conserved end residues are part of each CDR3. The D gene is left open where the match is weak. Some rows have no size entry. The others give once, few or many, or a class for an expanded clone.

cdr3_nt: TGTGCTAGTGGTTTGGTATGGCAGAATTCTGGGGCCAACGTCCTGACTTTC
cdr3_aa: CASGLVWQNSGANVLTF
d_call: .
v_call: TRBV12-5
clone_size: .
j_call: TRBJ2-6

cdr3_nt: TGTGCCAGCAGCTTAATGGCGGGACAGGGGGCCCATGAGCAGTTCTTC
cdr3_aa: CASSLMAGQGAHEQFF
d_call: TRBD1
v_call: TRBV7-3
clone_size: .
j_call: TRBJ2-1

cdr3_nt: TGTGCCAGCGAGGGGACTAGCGGGAGAATAGATACGCAGTATTTT
cdr3_aa: CASEGTSGRIDTQYF
d_call: TRBD2
v_call: TRBV6-5
clone_size: .
j_call: TRBJ2-3

cdr3_nt: TGTGCCAGCAGTTCTCCGGGACAGGGGGGGCGAGAGACCCAGTACTTC
cdr3_aa: CASSSPGQGGRETQYF
d_call: TRBD1
v_call: TRBV6-5
clone_size: .
j_call: TRBJ2-5

cdr3_nt: TGTGCCAGCAGTTTGGGGGCTCTATCTTTCTTT
cdr3_aa: CASSLGALSFF
d_call: .
v_call: TRBV12-3/TRBV12-4
clone_size: .
j_call: TRBJ1-1

cdr3_nt: TGTGCCAGCAGTACGGGGGATAACACTGAAGCTTTCTTT
cdr3_aa: CASSTGDNTEAFF
d_call: .
v_call: TRBV6-4
clone_size: once
j_call: TRBJ1-1

cdr3_nt: TGTGCCAGCATTACCGTCGGGGAAGGCACCGGGGAGCTGTTTTTT
cdr3_aa: CASITVGEGTGELFF
d_call: .
v_call: TRBV6-1
clone_size: .
j_call: TRBJ2-2

cdr3_nt: TGTGCCAGCAGTGAACAGGGACCCGAGCAGTACTTC
cdr3_aa: CASSEQGPEQYF
d_call: .
v_call: TRBV28
clone_size: once
j_call: TRBJ2-7

cdr3_nt: TGTGCCAGCAGGGCAGGGGGCAGAGGAAACACCATATATTTT
cdr3_aa: CASRAGGRGNTIYF
d_call: TRBD1
v_call: TRBV6-5
clone_size: few
j_call: TRBJ1-3

cdr3_nt: TGTGCCAGCTCACCCGCGGGCTCCTACGAGCAGTACTTC
cdr3_aa: CASSPAGSYEQYF
d_call: .
v_call: TRBV18
clone_size: .
j_call: TRBJ2-7

cdr3_nt: TGTGCCAGCAGTTCCGCGGATACGCAGTATTTT
cdr3_aa: CASSSADTQYF
d_call: .
v_call: TRBV12-3/TRBV12-4
clone_size: many
j_call: TRBJ2-3

cdr3_nt: TGTGCCAGCAGCTTGGGACAGGACTACGAGCAGTACTTC
cdr3_aa: CASSLGQDYEQYF
d_call: .
v_call: TRBV5-4
clone_size: once
j_call: TRBJ2-7

cdr3_nt: TGTGCCAGCACACCCTTAGGACTACTAGCGGGAGTTGGTTATGAGCAGTTCTTC
cdr3_aa: CASTPLGLLAGVGYEQFF
d_call: TRBD2
v_call: TRBV28
clone_size: .
j_call: TRBJ2-1

cdr3_nt: TGTGCCTGGAGTGTGGCGGGGCTCTACAATGAGCAGTTCTTC
cdr3_aa: CAWSVAGLYNEQFF
d_call: .
v_call: TRBV30
clone_size: .
j_call: TRBJ2-1

cdr3_nt: TGTGCCAGCAGTCGGGGGTATGAGCAGTTCTTC
cdr3_aa: CASSRGYEQFF
d_call: .
v_call: TRBV25-1
clone_size: once
j_call: TRBJ2-1

cdr3_nt: TGCGCCAGCAGCTTGTTCGTAGGGACAAGCCAAGAGACCCAGTACTTC
cdr3_aa: CASSLFVGTSQETQYF
d_call: .
v_call: TRBV5-1
clone_size: .
j_call: TRBJ2-5

cdr3_nt: TGTGCCAGCAGTCATAGGACACGCTCCTACGAGCAGTACTTC
cdr3_aa: CASSHRTRSYEQYF
d_call: .
v_call: TRBV3-1/TRBV3-2
clone_size: once
j_call: TRBJ2-7

cdr3_nt: TGCGCCAGCAGGAAGGGACTAGAGTGGAACGATGAGCAGTTCTTC
cdr3_aa: CASRKGLEWNDEQFF
d_call: TRBD2
v_call: TRBV5-1
clone_size: .
j_call: TRBJ2-1

cdr3_nt: TGTGCCAGCAGCCAAGATCTGGAGCTCCTAGAGACCCAGTACTTC
cdr3_aa: CASSQDLELLETQYF
d_call: .
v_call: TRBV4-2
clone_size: .
j_call: TRBJ2-5

cdr3_nt: TGTGCCAGTAGTGGGGCAAGGCCCAATCAGCCCCAGCATTTT
cdr3_aa: CASSGARPNQPQHF
d_call: .
v_call: TRBV19
clone_size: .
j_call: TRBJ1-5

cdr3_nt: TGTGCCAGCAGCCACCCGGGACAGGGAACCTACGAGCAGTACTTC
cdr3_aa: CASSHPGQGTYEQYF
d_call: TRBD1
v_call: TRBV7-9
clone_size: .
j_call: TRBJ2-7

cdr3_nt: TGCGCCAGCAGCTATGGTAGCTCTGGAAACACCATATATTTT
cdr3_aa: CASSYGSSGNTIYF
d_call: .
v_call: TRBV5-1
clone_size: few
j_call: TRBJ1-3

cdr3_nt: TGTGCCAGCAGCGTAGAAGCTCCGACAGGGGCCGGCGGCTACACCTTC
cdr3_aa: CASSVEAPTGAGGYTF
d_call: TRBD1
v_call: TRBV9
clone_size: .
j_call: TRBJ1-2

cdr3_nt: TGCGCCAGCAGCCGGGAAGGGCGGGGAGAAAAACTGTTTTTT
cdr3_aa: CASSREGRGEKLFF
d_call: .
v_call: TRBV5-1
clone_size: .
j_call: TRBJ1-4

cdr3_nt: TGTGCCAGCACCTTAGACATGAACACTGAAGCTTTCTTT
cdr3_aa: CASTLDMNTEAFF
d_call: .
v_call: TRBV12-3/TRBV12-4
clone_size: .
j_call: TRBJ1-1

cdr3_nt: TGTGCCAGCAGTCTTCGACAGGGGGCGTTCTCCGGGGAGCTGTTTTTT
cdr3_aa: CASSLRQGAFSGELFF
d_call: TRBD1
v_call: TRBV2
clone_size: .
j_call: TRBJ2-2

cdr3_nt: TGTGCCAGCAGCGGACGGCGTTTTTCCCAGGGCAATAGCAATCAGCCCCAGCATTTT
cdr3_aa: CASSGRRFSQGNSNQPQHF
d_call: .
v_call: TRBV27
clone_size: .
j_call: TRBJ1-5

cdr3_nt: TGTGCCAGCAGCCAAGTCTCGACAGGGCGACACGGCGAGCTGTTTTTT
cdr3_aa: CASSQVSTGRHGELFF
d_call: TRBD1
v_call: TRBV3-1/TRBV3-2
clone_size: .
j_call: TRBJ2-2

cdr3_nt: TGTGCCTGGAGTGAAAAGGGGGCAGAAGCCAATGAGCAGTTCTTC
cdr3_aa: CAWSEKGAEANEQFF
d_call: TRBD1
v_call: TRBV30
clone_size: .
j_call: TRBJ2-1

cdr3_nt: TGTGCCAGCGGGGACAAAAACACCGGGGAGCTGTTTTTT
cdr3_aa: CASGDKNTGELFF
d_call: .
v_call: TRBV2
clone_size: .
j_call: TRBJ2-2

cdr3_nt: TGTGCCAGCAGCTCCCCCCGCGACTCGTCCTACGAGCAGTACTTC
cdr3_aa: CASSSPRDSSYEQYF
d_call: .
v_call: TRBV6-2/TRBV6-3
clone_size: .
j_call: TRBJ2-7

cdr3_nt: TGTGCCAGCAGCCCAGTGAACACTGAAGCTTTCTTT
cdr3_aa: CASSPVNTEAFF
d_call: .
v_call: TRBV16
clone_size: .
j_call: TRBJ1-1

cdr3_nt: TGTGCCATCAACCCAGGGGGCGGGACCGGGGAGCTGTTTTTT
cdr3_aa: CAINPGGGTGELFF
d_call: TRBD1
v_call: TRBV10-3
clone_size: few
j_call: TRBJ2-2

cdr3_nt: TGTGCCAGCAGCTTAGTGCTAGATCGCGATGAGCAGTTCTTC
cdr3_aa: CASSLVLDRDEQFF
d_call: .
v_call: TRBV7-8
clone_size: .
j_call: TRBJ2-1

cdr3_nt: TGCGCCAGCAGCTTGGATAGTAACTATGGCTACACCTTC
cdr3_aa: CASSLDSNYGYTF
d_call: .
v_call: TRBV5-1
clone_size: .
j_call: TRBJ1-2

cdr3_nt: TGTGCCAGCAGGAGAGGGCATTCCTACGAGCAGTACTTC
cdr3_aa: CASRRGHSYEQYF
d_call: .
v_call: TRBV11-3
clone_size: .
j_call: TRBJ2-7

cdr3_nt: TGTGCCAGCAGCTCGAGCGGGGCCACCTACGAGCAGTACTTC
cdr3_aa: CASSSSGATYEQYF
d_call: TRBD2
v_call: TRBV7-6
clone_size: .
j_call: TRBJ2-7

cdr3_nt: TGTGCCAGCAGTTCCCCGACAGGGGAGAGTGAAAAACTGTTTTTT
cdr3_aa: CASSSPTGESEKLFF
d_call: TRBD1
v_call: TRBV2
clone_size: .
j_call: TRBJ1-4

cdr3_nt: TGTGCCACCAGTGACCATTTGGGGACGGACAGGGGGCTCTGCAACGAGCAGTACTTC
cdr3_aa: CATSDHLGTDRGLCNEQYF
d_call: TRBD1
v_call: TRBV24-1
clone_size: .
j_call: TRBJ2-7

cdr3_nt: TGTGCCAGCAGCTCACCTCGGGGAGGGACCTATGGCTACACCTTC
cdr3_aa: CASSSPRGGTYGYTF
d_call: .
v_call: TRBV13
clone_size: .
j_call: TRBJ1-2

cdr3_nt: TGTGCCACCAGTGATTCAGGTCGGGGTGTGGGTCATCAGCCCCAGCATTTT
cdr3_aa: CATSDSGRGVGHQPQHF
d_call: .
v_call: TRBV24-1
clone_size: .
j_call: TRBJ1-5

cdr3_nt: TGTGCCAGCTCACTAGCTTACACCGGGGAGCTGTTTTTT
cdr3_aa: CASSLAYTGELFF
d_call: .
v_call: TRBV18
clone_size: .
j_call: TRBJ2-2

cdr3_nt: TGTGCCAGCAGTTCCGCTCGGGAACTTTTCTATGGCTACACCTTC
cdr3_aa: CASSSARELFYGYTF
d_call: .
v_call: TRBV6-6
clone_size: .
j_call: TRBJ1-2